A single sample is the source of the 5 T cell receptor beta chains below, sequenced in a study of blood T cell repertoires in COVID-19. Some clones are missing from TCRdb's copy, which holds only in-frame ones; the method was immunoSEQ multiplex PCR. The data contain fewer than 350,000 clones, roughly 93% of them singletons. The source material was PBMCs or T cells enriched from blood (not recorded which). The receptors stem from a woman in her forties with acute COVID-19.

This chain uses TRBV7-9 with TRBJ2-5; tentatively, D is TRBD2 (6 bases). V lost 6 bases, J lost 4 bases, and 18 bases lay in between. Germline CDR1 SEHNR, CDR2 FQNEAQ (reference sequence). The CDR3 spans 15 residues. In DNA, the CDR3 is TGTGCCAGCAGTCAACACACAGGAGGGCCAGAGACCCAGTACTTC. This encodes CASSQHTGGPETQYF. Complete variable domain (other parts from reference TRBV7-9 and TRBJ2-5): DTGVSQNPRHKITKRGQNVTFRCDPISEHNRLYWYRQTLGQGPEFLTYFQNEAQLEKSRLLSDRFSAERPKGSFSTLEIQRTEQGDSAMYLCASSQHTGGPETQYFGPGTRLLVL.

V gene TRBV19 combines with J gene TRBJ2-7; 10 bases are shared with TRBD2. The V gene end was trimmed by 5 bases and the J gene end by 0 bases; junction bases not matched to a gene: 19. The germline V gene has CDR1 LNHDA and CDR2 SQIVND (reference sequence). The CDR3 extends over 20 amino acids. The CDR3 DNA is TGTGCCAGTAGTGCCCTCCGGGCTAGCGGGAGCCCCACCCCCTCCTACGAGCAGTACTTC. Protein: CASSALRASGSPTPSYEQYF.

This rearrangement joins TRBV5-4 to TRBJ1-2; 7 bases match TRBD1. The V segment lost 4 bases and the J segment 4 bases; nucleotides outside the gene matches: 13. Germline V gene data show CDR1 as SGHNT and CDR2 as YYREEE (reference sequence). The CDR3 is made up of 16 amino acids. The CDR3 region is CASSPDPTGLGYGYTF. Written as DNA, the CDR3 is TGTGCCAGCAGCCCTGACCCGACAGGGTTGGGCTATGGCTACACCTTC. Full variable domain (rest looked up from reference TRBV5-4 and TRBJ1-2): ETGVTQSPTHLIKTRGQQVTLRCSSQSGHNTVSWYQQALGQGPQFIFQYYREEENGRGNFPPRFSGLQFPNYSSELNVNALELDDSALYLCASSPDPTGLGYGYTFGSGTRLTVV.

J is TRBJ1-2 and V is TRBV28; D is perhaps TRBD1 (5 bases). V lost 6 bases and J lost 2, with 10 bases in between. The CDR3 spans 13 residues. Germline V gene data show CDR1 as MDHEN and CDR2 as SYDVKM. The DNA for the CDR3 is TGTGCCAGCAGCGTTCGGGGGAACTATGGCTACACCTTC. It codes for CASSVRGNYGYTF.

This chain connects TRBV11-3 to TRBJ2-7; D call uncertain. Germline V gene sequence: CDR1 SGHNT, CDR2 YENEEA. The ends were cut back, 5 bases at V and 2 bases at J, with 10 bases in the middle. CDR3 length: 13 residues. The CDR3 protein is CASSPDNPYEQYF. DNA of the CDR3: TGTGCCAGCAGCCCAGACAATCCCTACGAGCAGTACTTC.